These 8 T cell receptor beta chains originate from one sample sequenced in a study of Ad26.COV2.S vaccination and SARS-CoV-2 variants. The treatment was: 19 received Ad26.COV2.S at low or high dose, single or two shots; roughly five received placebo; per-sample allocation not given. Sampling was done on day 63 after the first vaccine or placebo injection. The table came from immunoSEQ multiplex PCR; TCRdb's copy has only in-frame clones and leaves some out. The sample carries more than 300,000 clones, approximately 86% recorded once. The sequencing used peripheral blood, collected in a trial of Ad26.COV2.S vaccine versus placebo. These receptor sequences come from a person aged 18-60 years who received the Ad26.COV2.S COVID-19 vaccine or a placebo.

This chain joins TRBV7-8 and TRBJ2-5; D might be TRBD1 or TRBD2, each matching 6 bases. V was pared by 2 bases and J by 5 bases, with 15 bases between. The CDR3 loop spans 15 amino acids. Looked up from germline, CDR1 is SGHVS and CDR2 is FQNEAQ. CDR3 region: CASSLIYTGRETQYF. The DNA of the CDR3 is TGTGCCAGCAGCTTAATTTATACAGGGAGGGAGACCCAGTACTTC. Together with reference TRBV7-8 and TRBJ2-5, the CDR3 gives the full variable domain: GAGVSQSPRYKVAKRGQDVALRCDPISGHVSLFWYQQALGQGPEFLTYFQNEAQLDKSGLPSDRFFAERPEGSVSTLKIQRTQQEDSAVYLCASSLIYTGRETQYFGPGTRLLVL.

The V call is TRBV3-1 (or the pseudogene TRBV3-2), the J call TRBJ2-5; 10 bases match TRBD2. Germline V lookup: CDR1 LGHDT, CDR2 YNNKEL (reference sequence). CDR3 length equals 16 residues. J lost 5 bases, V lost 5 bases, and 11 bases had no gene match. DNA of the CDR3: TGTGCCAGCAGCGACGGTACACTAGCGGGGAGGGAGACCCAGTACTTC. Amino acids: CASSDGTLAGRETQYF.

The CDR3 region has the DNA TGTGCCAGCAGTCCACGACAGGGGGCCTCCTATGGCTACACCTTC. Amino acids: CASSPRQGASYGYTF. J is TRBJ1-2 and V is TRBV6-5; TRBD1 aligns across 10 bases. Germline assignment: CDR1 MNHEY and CDR2 SVGAGI. V gave up 5 bases and J gave up 4 bases; unmatched junction bases: 7. There are 15 residues in the CDR3.

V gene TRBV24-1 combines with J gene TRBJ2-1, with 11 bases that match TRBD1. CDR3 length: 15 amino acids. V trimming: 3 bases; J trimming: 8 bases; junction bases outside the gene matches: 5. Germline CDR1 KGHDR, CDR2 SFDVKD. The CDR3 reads CATSDSRTGGDEQFF. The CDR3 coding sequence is TGTGCCACCAGTGATAGCCGGACAGGGGGCGATGAGCAGTTCTTC.

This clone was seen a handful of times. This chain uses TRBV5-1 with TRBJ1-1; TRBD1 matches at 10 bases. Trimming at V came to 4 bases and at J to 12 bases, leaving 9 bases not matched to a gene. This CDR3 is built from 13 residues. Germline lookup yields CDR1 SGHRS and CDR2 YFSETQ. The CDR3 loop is CASSGGQGSRTFF. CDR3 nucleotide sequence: TGCGCCAGCAGCGGGGGACAGGGGAGCCGGACTTTCTTT. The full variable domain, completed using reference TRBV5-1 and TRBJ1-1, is KAGVTQTPRYLIKTRGQQVTLSCSPISGHRSVSWYQQTPGQGLQFLFEYFSETQRNKGNFPGRFSGRQFSNSRSEMNVSTLELGDSALYLCASSGGQGSRTFFGQGTRLTVV.

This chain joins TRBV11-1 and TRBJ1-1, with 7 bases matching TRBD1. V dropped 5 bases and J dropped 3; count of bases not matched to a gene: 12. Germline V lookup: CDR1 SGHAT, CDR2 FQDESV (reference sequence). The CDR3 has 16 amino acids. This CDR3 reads CASSPTGVRGDTEAFF. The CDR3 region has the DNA TGTGCCAGCAGCCCAACAGGGGTGCGGGGAGACACTGAAGCTTTCTTT.

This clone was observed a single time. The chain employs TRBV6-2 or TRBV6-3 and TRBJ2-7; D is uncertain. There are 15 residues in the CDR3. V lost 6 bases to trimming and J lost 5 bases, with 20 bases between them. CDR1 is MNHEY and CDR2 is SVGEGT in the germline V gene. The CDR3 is CASSPWFGRPNEQYF. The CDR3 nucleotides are TGTGCCAGCAGCCCCTGGTTTGGGCGGCCGAACGAGCAGTACTTC.

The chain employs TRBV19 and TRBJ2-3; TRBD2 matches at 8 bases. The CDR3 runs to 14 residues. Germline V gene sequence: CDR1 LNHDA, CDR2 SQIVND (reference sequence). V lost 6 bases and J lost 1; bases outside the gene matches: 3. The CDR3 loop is CASRKRGRTDTQYF. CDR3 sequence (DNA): TGTGCCAGTAGAAAGCGGGGGCGCACAGATACGCAGTATTTT.